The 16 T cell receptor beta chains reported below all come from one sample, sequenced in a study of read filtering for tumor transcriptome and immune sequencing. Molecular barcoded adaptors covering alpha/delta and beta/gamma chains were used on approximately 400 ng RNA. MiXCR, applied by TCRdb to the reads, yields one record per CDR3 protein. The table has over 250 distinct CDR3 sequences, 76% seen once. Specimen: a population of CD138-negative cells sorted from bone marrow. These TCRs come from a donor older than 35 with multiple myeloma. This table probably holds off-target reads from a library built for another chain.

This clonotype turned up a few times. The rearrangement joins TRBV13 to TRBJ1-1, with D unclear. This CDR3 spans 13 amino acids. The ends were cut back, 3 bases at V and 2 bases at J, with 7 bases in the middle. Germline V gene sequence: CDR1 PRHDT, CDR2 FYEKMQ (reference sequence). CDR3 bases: TGTGCCAGCAGCTTTTCTTCTAACACTGAAGCTTTCTTT. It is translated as CASSFSSNTEAFF.

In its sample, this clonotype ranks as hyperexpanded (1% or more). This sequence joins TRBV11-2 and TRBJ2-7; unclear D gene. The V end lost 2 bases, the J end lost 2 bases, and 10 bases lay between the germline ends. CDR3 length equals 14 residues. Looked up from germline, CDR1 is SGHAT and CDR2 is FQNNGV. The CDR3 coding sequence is TGTGCCAGCAGCTTAACGGACGGCGCCTACGAGCAGTACTTC. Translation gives CASSLTDGAYEQYF.

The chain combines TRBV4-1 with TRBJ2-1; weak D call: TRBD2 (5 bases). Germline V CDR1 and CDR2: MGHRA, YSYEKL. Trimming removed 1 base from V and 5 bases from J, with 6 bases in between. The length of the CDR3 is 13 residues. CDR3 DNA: TGCGCCAGCAGCCAAGTCGGGAACAATGAGCAGTTCTTC. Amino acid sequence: CASSQVGNNEQFF.

The CDR3 region is CSARDLLGRSSYNEQFF. In DNA, the CDR3 is TGCAGTGCTAGAGATCTCTTGGGGAGGAGCTCCTACAATGAGCAGTTCTTC. The chain combines TRBV20-1 with TRBJ2-1; TRBD2 is a possible D gene (6 bases). This CDR3 is 17 amino acids long. The V and J ends lost 0 bases and 0 bases respectively, with 15 bases between them. Germline V CDR1 and CDR2: DFQATT, SNEGSKA (reference sequence).

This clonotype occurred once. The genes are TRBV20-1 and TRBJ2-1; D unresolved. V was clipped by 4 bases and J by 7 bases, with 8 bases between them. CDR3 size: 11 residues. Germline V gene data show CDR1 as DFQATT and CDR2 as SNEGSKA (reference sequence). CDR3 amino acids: CSATFGNEQFF. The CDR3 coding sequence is TGCAGTGCTACCTTTGGGAATGAGCAGTTCTTC.

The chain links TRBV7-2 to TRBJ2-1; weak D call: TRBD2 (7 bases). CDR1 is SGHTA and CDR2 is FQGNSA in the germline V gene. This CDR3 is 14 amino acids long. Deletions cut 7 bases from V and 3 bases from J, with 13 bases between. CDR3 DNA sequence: TGTGCCAGCACCCCAGGGGAGGGCTACAATGAGCAGTTCTTC. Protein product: CASTPGEGYNEQFF.

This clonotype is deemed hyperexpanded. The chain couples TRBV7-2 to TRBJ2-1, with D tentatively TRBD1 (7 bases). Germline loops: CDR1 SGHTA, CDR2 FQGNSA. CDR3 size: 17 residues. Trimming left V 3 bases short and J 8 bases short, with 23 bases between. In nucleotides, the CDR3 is TGTGCCAGCAGCTTGACGGGTCAGGGGGGTTTTTTCTATGAGCAGTTCTTC. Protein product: CASSLTGQGGFFYEQFF.

The CDR3 reads CSVEALGEQFF. As DNA, the CDR3 is TGCAGCGTTGAGGCCCTGGGTGAGCAGTTCTTC. This sequence joins TRBV29-1 and TRBJ2-1; D unclear. The germline V gene has CDR1 SQVTM and CDR2 ANQGSEA. Trimming pared 3 bases from V and 9 bases from J, leaving 9 bases between. This CDR3 spans 11 amino acids.

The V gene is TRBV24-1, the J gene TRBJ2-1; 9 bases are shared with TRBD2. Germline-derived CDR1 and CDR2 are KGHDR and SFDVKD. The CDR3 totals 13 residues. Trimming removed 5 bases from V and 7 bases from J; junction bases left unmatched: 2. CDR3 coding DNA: TGTGCCACCAGTGGGACTAGCGTGAATGAGCAGTTCTTC. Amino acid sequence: CATSGTSVNEQFF.

CDR3: CASSVLGSNNEQFF. CDR3 nucleotides: TGTGCCAGCAGTGTACTAGGTTCAAACAATGAGCAGTTCTTC. The V gene is TRBV2, the J gene TRBJ2-1; a weak D match, TRBD2 (5 bases). The V gene's germline CDR1 is SNHLY and CDR2 FYNNEI. The V end lost 4 bases, the J end lost 5 bases, and 12 bases lay between the germline ends. The length of the CDR3 is 14 residues.

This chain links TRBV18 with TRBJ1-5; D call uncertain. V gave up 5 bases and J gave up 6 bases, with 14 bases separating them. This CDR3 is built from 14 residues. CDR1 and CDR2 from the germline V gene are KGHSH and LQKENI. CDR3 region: CASSEGPGGQPQHF. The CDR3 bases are TGTGCCAGCTCAGAGGGCCCCGGAGGTCAGCCCCAGCATTTT.

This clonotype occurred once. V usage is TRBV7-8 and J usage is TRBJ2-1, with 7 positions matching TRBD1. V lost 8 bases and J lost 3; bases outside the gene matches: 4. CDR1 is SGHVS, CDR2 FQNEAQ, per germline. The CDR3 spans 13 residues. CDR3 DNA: TGTGCCAGCGACACAGGGGTCTACAATGAGCAGTTCTTC. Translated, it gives CASDTGVYNEQFF.

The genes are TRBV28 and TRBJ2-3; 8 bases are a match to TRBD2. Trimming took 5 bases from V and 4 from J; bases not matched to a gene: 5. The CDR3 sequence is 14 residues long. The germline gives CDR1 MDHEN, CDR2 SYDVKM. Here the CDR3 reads CASSLSGGPDTQYF. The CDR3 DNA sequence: TGTGCCAGCAGTCTGTCGGGGGGGCCAGATACGCAGTATTTT.

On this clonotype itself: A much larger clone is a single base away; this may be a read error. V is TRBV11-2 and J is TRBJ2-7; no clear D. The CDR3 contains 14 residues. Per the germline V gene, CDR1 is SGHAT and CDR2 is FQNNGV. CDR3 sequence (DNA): TGTGCCAGCAGCTTAACGGACGGCGCCTACGAGCAGCACTTC. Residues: CASSLTDGAYEQHF.

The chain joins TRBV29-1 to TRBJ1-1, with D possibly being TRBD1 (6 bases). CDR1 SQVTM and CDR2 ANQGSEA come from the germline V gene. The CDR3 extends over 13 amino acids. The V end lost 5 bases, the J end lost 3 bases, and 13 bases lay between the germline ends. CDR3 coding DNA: TGCAGCGTTTCCGCAGGGGATTACACTGAAGCTTTCTTT. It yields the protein CSVSAGDYTEAFF.

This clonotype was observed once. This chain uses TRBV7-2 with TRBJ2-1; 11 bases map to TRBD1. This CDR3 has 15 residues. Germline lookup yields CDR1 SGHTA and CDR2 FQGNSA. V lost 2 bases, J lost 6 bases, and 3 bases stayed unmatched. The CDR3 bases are TGTGCCAGCAGCTTATTTGGGACAGGGGGCAATGAGCAGTTCTTC. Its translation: CASSLFGTGGNEQFF.